These 20 T cell receptor beta chains originate from one sample sequenced in a study of early T cells in non-severe SARS-CoV-2 infection. A single record per CDR3 protein comes from TCRdb applying MiXCR to the 5' RACE reads. The sample has tens of thousands of distinct CDR3 sequences, around 10% seen once. The sample here was whole blood, taken at baseline. These receptors were obtained from an adult who was a healthcare worker with PCR-confirmed SARS-CoV-2 infection or an uninfected control (not recorded which).

This clonotype has just a few counts. This chain connects TRBV28 to TRBJ2-5, with 10 bases aligning to TRBD1. Per the germline V gene, CDR1 is MDHEN and CDR2 is SYDVKM. V was clipped by 5 bases and J by 1 base; unmatched bases: 1. The CDR3 runs 14 residues. CDR3 DNA: TGTGCCAGCAGTCGACAGGGGGCCCAAGAGACCCAGTACTTC. Its translation: CASSRQGAQETQYF. Variable domain in full (rest from reference TRBV28 and TRBJ2-5): DVKVTQSSRYLVKRTGEKVFLECVQDMDHENMFWYRQDPGLGLRLIYFSYDVKMKEKGDIPEGYSVSREKKERFSLILESASTNQTSMYLCASSRQGAQETQYFGPGTRLLVL.

Only a few counts were recorded for this clonotype. The gene calls are TRBV3-1 and TRBJ2-4; the D gene is possibly TRBD2 (5 bases). With 1 base removed from V and 8 bases from J, the gap between germline ends came to 9 bases. The germline V gene has CDR1 LGHDT and CDR2 YNNKEL (reference sequence). The CDR3 runs 13 residues. The CDR3 sequence: CASSQAERDIQYF. CDR3 DNA sequence: TGTGCCAGCAGCCAAGCCGAGAGGGACATTCAGTACTTC.

Many counts were recorded for this clonotype. The chain joins TRBV29-1 to TRBJ1-1; D remains unclear. CDR1 SQVTM and CDR2 ANQGSEA come from the germline V gene. The CDR3 sequence is 11 residues long. V lost 8 bases and J lost 4, with 11 bases in between. Here the CDR3 DNA reads TGCAGCTCTGGGAGGTTCACTGAAGCTTTCTTT. Protein sequence: CSSGRFTEAFF.

The genes are TRBV10-3 and TRBJ1-4, with D perhaps matching TRBD1 (5 bases). This CDR3 has 14 amino acids. Germline V gives CDR1 ENHRY, CDR2 SYGVKD. V was cut by 7 bases and J by 4 bases, with 13 bases left in between. Written as DNA, the CDR3 is TGTGCCATCAAAGACAGTTCCGATAATGAAAAACTGTTTTTT. Its protein product is CAIKDSSDNEKLFF.

This clonotype was seen many times. The chain carries TRBV14 and TRBJ2-3; TRBD1 is a possible D gene (6 bases). Germline V gene lookup returns CDR1 SGHDN and CDR2 FVKESK. There are 16 residues in the CDR3. V lost 4 bases, J lost 2 bases, and 16 bases lay in between. Here the CDR3 DNA reads TGTGCCAGCAGCCGCAACCCGGGACAACCCACAGATACGCAGTATTTT. Residues: CASSRNPGQPTDTQYF.

This clonotype was picked up a small number of times. The chain uses TRBV6-2 or TRBV6-3 and TRBJ2-7, with D maybe TRBD1 (5 bases). Per germline, CDR1 MNHEY and CDR2 SVGEGT. The CDR3 runs to 13 residues. V lost 6 bases, J lost 7 bases, and 16 bases lay in between. The CDR3 nucleotides are TGTGCCAGCAGCTTCCAGGGTCCTAGGGAGCAGTACTTC. It yields the protein CASSFQGPREQYF.

Many counts were recorded for this clonotype. The chain has TRBV2 and TRBJ2-1, with 9 bases aligning to TRBD2. Trimming took 4 bases from V and 7 from J; bases not matched to a gene: 5. This CDR3 region has 14 residues. From germline, CDR1 is SNHLY and CDR2 FYNNEI. The DNA for the CDR3 is TGTGCCAGCAGTGTCCTTAGCGGGGGTAATGAGCAGTTCTTC. This translates into CASSVLSGGNEQFF.

The genes are TRBV6-2 or TRBV6-3 and TRBJ1-5; D may be TRBD1 (5 bases). This CDR3 comprises 15 residues. Germline CDR1 MNHEY, CDR2 SVGEGT. Trimming cost V 4 bases and J 3 bases, with 13 bases left between them. The DNA of the CDR3 is TGTGCCAGCAGTTTCCAGGGTGGCAACAATCAGCCCCAGCATTTT. Amino acids: CASSFQGGNNQPQHF.

This clonotype was recorded a few times. The CDR3: CASGQGLITGANVLTF. The CDR3 coding sequence is TGCGCCAGCGGACAGGGGTTAATCACTGGGGCCAACGTCCTGACTTTC. The rearrangement links TRBV5-1 to TRBJ2-6, with TRBD1 matching 9 bases. V dropped 7 bases and J dropped 2; count of bases not matched to a gene: 7. In germline, CDR1 is SGHRS, CDR2 YFSETQ. CDR3 length: 16 residues.

This rearrangement joins TRBV7-6 to TRBJ1-1; weak D call: TRBD1 (5 bases). In germline, CDR1 is SGHVS, CDR2 FNYEAQ. The CDR3 contains 14 residues. Trimming shortened V by 5 bases and J by 4 bases, and 14 bases separated the two germline ends. The CDR3 bases are TGTGCCAGCAGCCTAAGGGGTACGGGCACTGAAGCTTTCTTT. Its protein is CASSLRGTGTEAFF.

On this clonotype itself: Possible read error: a much larger clone is one base away. The V call is TRBV11-3, the J call TRBJ2-2, with unresolved D. The germline gives CDR1 SGHNT, CDR2 YENEEA. This CDR3 contains 15 residues. The CDR3, as DNA: TGTGCCGGCAGCTTAGCTACAGTGAACACCGGGGAGCTGTTTTTT. It encodes CAGSLATVNTGELFF.

This clonotype came up many times. The chain uses TRBV13 and TRBJ1-1, with D unclear. The CDR3 loop spans 13 amino acids. Trimming took 5 bases from V and 1 from J, leaving 8 bases between them. Per the germline V gene, CDR1 is PRHDT and CDR2 is FYEKMQ (reference sequence). The CDR3 DNA reads TGTGCCAGCAGCGAAGGCGGGAACACTGAAGCTTTCTTT. Translated: CASSEGGNTEAFF. The full variable domain, in which reference TRBV13 and TRBJ1-1 provide the parts outside the CDR3, is AAGVIQSPRHLIKEKRETATLKCYPIPRHDTVYWYQQGPGQDPQFLISFYEKMQSDKGSIPDRFSAQQFSDYHSELNMSSLELGDSALYFCASSEGGNTEAFFGQGTRLTVV.

This clonotype was seen repeatedly, ten times or more. This chain uses TRBV7-9 with TRBJ1-2; D is undetermined. V lost 5 bases to trimming and J lost 5 bases, with 15 bases between them. The CDR3 loop spans 14 amino acids. Germline assignment: CDR1 SEHNR and CDR2 FQNEAQ (reference sequence). The CDR3 reads CASSTTAGSYGYTF. The CDR3 DNA is TGTGCCAGCAGCACTACGGCCGGGAGTTATGGCTACACCTTC.

This clonotype was observed a handful of times. The chain has TRBV12-3 or TRBV12-4 and TRBJ2-1, with D possibly matching TRBD2 (6 bases). Trimming removed 3 bases at V and 5 bases at J, with 14 bases between. The CDR3 loop spans 15 amino acids. The CDR3 bases are TGTGCCAGCAGTTTTCCTTCCGGGGGTCACAATGAGCAGTTCTTC. Protein: CASSFPSGGHNEQFF.

This clonotype was picked up many times. The chain carries TRBV6-5 and TRBJ2-2; D unclear. Germline assignment: CDR1 MNHEY and CDR2 SVGAGI. This CDR3 is built from 13 residues. V was shortened by 5 bases and J by 1 base, with 5 bases between the two germline ends. The CDR3 DNA reads TGTGCCAGCAGTCTAGGGAACACCGGGGAGCTGTTTTTT. This sequence encodes CASSLGNTGELFF.

This clonotype was detected only a few times. This chain links TRBV20-1 with TRBJ1-4; no firm D call. The CDR3 covers 14 residues. CDR1 is DFQATT, CDR2 SNEGSKA, per germline (reference sequence). The ends were cut back, 6 bases at V and 6 bases at J, with 17 bases in the middle. The CDR3 is CSAVVERGDEKLFF. DNA of the CDR3: TGCAGTGCGGTCGTGGAACGTGGGGATGAAAAACTGTTTTTT.

This clonotype has at least ten counts. The chain is built from TRBV7-9 and TRBJ2-7; D might be TRBD1 (5 bases). With 3 bases removed from V and 5 bases from J, the gap between germline ends came to 14 bases. Looked up from germline, CDR1 is SEHNR and CDR2 is FQNEAQ (reference sequence). This CDR3 contains 14 residues. DNA for the CDR3: TGTGCCAGCAGCTTTAAGTGGCCCAGGGACGAGCAGTACTTC. It codes for CASSFKWPRDEQYF.

In its sample, this clonotype was seen many times. V gene TRBV7-9 combines with J gene TRBJ2-7, with TRBD2 matching 11 bases. The CDR3 runs to 14 residues. J gave up 1 base and V 5 bases, and 1 base lay outside the gene matches. Germline lookup yields CDR1 SEHNR and CDR2 FQNEAQ (reference sequence). CDR3 residues: CASSRTSGSYEQYF. The CDR3 nucleotides are TGTGCCAGCAGCCGGACTAGCGGGTCCTACGAGCAGTACTTC.

This clonotype was seen a handful of times. The chain joins TRBV19 to TRBJ2-3, with TRBD2 matching over 13 bases. Germline V CDR1 and CDR2: LNHDA, SQIVND (reference sequence). J gave up 6 bases and V 7 bases, and 7 bases lay outside the gene matches. The CDR3 runs to 15 residues. The CDR3: CASTRLAGGEDTQYF. For the CDR3, the DNA is TGTGCCAGTACCCGACTAGCGGGGGGAGAGGATACGCAGTATTTT.

This clonotype has more than one count but fewer than ten. The chain combines TRBV2 with TRBJ2-5; 15 positions agree with TRBD2. The V segment lost 10 bases and the J segment 3 bases; nucleotides outside the gene matches: 3. The length of the CDR3 is 14 residues. The germline V gene encodes CDR1 SNHLY and CDR2 FYNNEI. The CDR3 here is CAIGTSGRKETQYF. The DNA for the CDR3 is TGTGCCATTGGGACTAGCGGGAGGAAAGAGACCCAGTACTTC.